This entry is about one T cell receptor beta chain. The data stem from a study of blood T cell repertoires in COVID-19. Study details: Samples of COVID-19 (acute and convalescent) were obtained from the United States, Italy and Spain.

CDR1 is MNHEY, CDR2 SVGEGT, per germline. CDR3 length: 15 amino acids. V gave up 5 bases and J gave up 5 bases, with 18 bases separating them. Per the original methods: Estimated nucleated cell counts came from reference gene primer amplification. Repertoires were generated with immunoSEQ multiplex PCR, while TCRdb's copy carries only in-frame clones and drops some. V and J calls plus clone size are reproduced from that table; the DNA served to infer D and trimming. Counted here are about 210,000 clones, over 75% occurring once; the ten biggest clones make up more than 4.5%. This receptor was obtained from a woman aged 40 to 55 with acute or convalescent COVID-19. The chain is built from TRBV6-2 or TRBV6-3 and TRBJ1-1; D may be TRBD1 (6 bases). The sample was peripheral blood. As DNA, the CDR3 is TGTGCCAGCAGTGAGGGGGAGGGGGAATGGACTGAAGCTTTCTTT. Amino acids: CASSEGEGEWTEAFF.